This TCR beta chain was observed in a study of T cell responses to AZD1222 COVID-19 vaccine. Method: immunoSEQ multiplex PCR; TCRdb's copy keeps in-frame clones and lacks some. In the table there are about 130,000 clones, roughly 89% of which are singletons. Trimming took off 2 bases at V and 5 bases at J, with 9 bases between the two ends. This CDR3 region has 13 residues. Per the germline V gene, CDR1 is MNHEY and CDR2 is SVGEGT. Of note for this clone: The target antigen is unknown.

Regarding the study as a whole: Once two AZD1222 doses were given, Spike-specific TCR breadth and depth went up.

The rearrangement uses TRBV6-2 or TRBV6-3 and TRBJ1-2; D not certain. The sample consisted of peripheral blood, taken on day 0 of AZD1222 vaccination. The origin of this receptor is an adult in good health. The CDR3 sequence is CASSYGPRYGYTF. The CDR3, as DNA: TGTGCCAGCAGTTACGGGCCGCGATATGGCTACACCTTC.